A selection of T cell receptor beta chains follows, all from one sample in a study of T cell responses to AZD1222 COVID-19 vaccine. Clones were read by immunoSEQ multiplex PCR, and TCRdb kept only the in-frame ones, dropping some. This table has some 130,000 clones, under 90% appearing once. Material: peripheral blood, obtained on day 0 of AZD1222 vaccination. The receptors stem from an adult in good health. Each CDR3 is given with its conserved first and last residue. D genes are given only for firm matches. Only part of the rows carry a size: once, few, many, or a class if the clone is expanded.

d_gene	v_gene	abundance	j_gene	CDR3nt	CDR3aa
-	TRBV6-1	-	TRBJ1-2	TGTGCCAGCAGTACATCTCAGGGATCAGTCTATGGCTACACCTTC	CASSTSQGSVYGYTF
-	TRBV12-3/TRBV12-4	-	TRBJ2-7	TGTGCCAGCAGTTTTTCTGGGAGCTACGAGCAGTACTTC	CASSFSGSYEQYF
-	TRBV4-3	many	TRBJ2-7	TGCGCCAGCAGCCAAGGGCTTTGGGCTTCCTACGAGCAGTACTTC	CASSQGLWASYEQYF
TRBD1	TRBV7-8	-	TRBJ1-1	TGTGCCAGCCACACCAGGACAGGCCACACTGAAGCTTTCTTT	CASHTRTGHTEAFF
-	TRBV27	-	TRBJ2-1	TGTGCCAGCAGTTTGGGGACTTCTTACAATGAGCAGTTCTTC	CASSLGTSYNEQFF
-	TRBV5-6	-	TRBJ1-2	TGTGCCAGCAGCTCGATCCTCAGGGGCAACTATGGCTACACCTTC	CASSSILRGNYGYTF
-	TRBV19	-	TRBJ1-5	TGTGCCAGTAGTATGGGCCGAGATCAGCCCCAGCATTTT	CASSMGRDQPQHF
-	TRBV27	-	TRBJ1-2	TGTGCCAGCGGACTCGTAGGGGCGACTGGCTACACCTTC	CASGLVGATGYTF
-	TRBV5-1	-	TRBJ1-3	TGCGCCAGCAGCTTGAGACCTACAGGGAGCTCTGGAAACACCATATATTTT	CASSLRPTGSSGNTIYF
TRBD1	TRBV7-9	-	TRBJ2-7	TGTGCCAGCAGCTTAGTATATGGGACAGGGGTGGACGAGCAGTACTTC	CASSLVYGTGVDEQYF
-	TRBV12-5	-	TRBJ2-7	TGTGCTAGTGGCTCCGCCTACGAGCAGTACTTC	CASGSAYEQYF
-	TRBV3-1/TRBV3-2	-	TRBJ1-1	TGTGCCAGCAGCCAATGGGCTGAAGCTTTCTTT	CASSQWAEAFF
-	TRBV5-1	-	TRBJ1-4	TGCGCCAGCAGCTTCAGGGTACAAACCTCAACTAATGAAAAACTGTTTTTT	CASSFRVQTSTNEKLFF
-	TRBV20-1	-	TRBJ1-5	TGCAGTGCGAGTGGGAGGGGGGGTCTTGTTAATCAGCCCCAGCATTTT	CSASGRGGLVNQPQHF
-	TRBV11-2	once	TRBJ1-3	TGTGCCAGCAGCTTAAACTCAGCGAGCTCTGGAAACACCATATATTTT	CASSLNSASSGNTIYF
-	TRBV5-4	-	TRBJ2-7	TGTGCCAGCAGCTCCGCTGCGGGTAGCTCCTACGAGCAGTACTTC	CASSSAAGSSYEQYF
-	TRBV7-8	-	TRBJ1-5	TGTGCCAGCAGCTTCGTAGGAGGTCAGCCCCAGCATTTT	CASSFVGGQPQHF
-	TRBV4-3	-	TRBJ2-1	TGCGCCAGCAGCCCCAGGGGCCACAATGAGCAGTTCTTC	CASSPRGHNEQFF
-	TRBV28	-	TRBJ1-6	TGTGCCACCTTACTAAGCTCCTATAATTCACCCCTCCACTTT	CATLLSSYNSPLHF
-	TRBV27	-	TRBJ1-2	TGTGCCAGCAGTCTCTCAGGGATAATGGGAGGCTACACCTTC	CASSLSGIMGGYTF
TRBD1	TRBV3-1/TRBV3-2	-	TRBJ1-5	TGTGCCAGCAGCCAGCGACAGGGAAATCAGCCCCAGCATTTT	CASSQRQGNQPQHF
TRBD2	TRBV27	-	TRBJ2-2	TGTGCCAGCAGGCGAACAGCGGGAGGAGGTGCCGGGGAGCTGTTTTTT	CASRRTAGGGAGELFF
-	TRBV6-5	-	TRBJ2-7	TGTGCCAGCAAGTCAGGCCGCCACGGGGAGGAGCAGTACTTC	CASKSGRHGEEQYF